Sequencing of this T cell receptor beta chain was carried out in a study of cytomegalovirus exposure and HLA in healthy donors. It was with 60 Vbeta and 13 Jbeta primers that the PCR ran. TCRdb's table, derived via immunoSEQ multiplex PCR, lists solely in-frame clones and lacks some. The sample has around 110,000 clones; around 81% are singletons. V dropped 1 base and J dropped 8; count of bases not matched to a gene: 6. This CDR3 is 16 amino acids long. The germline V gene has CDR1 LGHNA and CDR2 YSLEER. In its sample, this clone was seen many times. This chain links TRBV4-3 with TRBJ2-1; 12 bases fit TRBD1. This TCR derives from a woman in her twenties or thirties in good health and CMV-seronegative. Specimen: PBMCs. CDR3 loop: CASSQVPGQGADEQFF. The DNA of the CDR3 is TGCGCCAGCAGCCAAGTCCCGGGACAGGGGGCGGATGAGCAGTTCTTC.